The rows below give T cell receptor beta chains drawn from one sample of a study of T cells after yellow fever vaccination. TCRdb reprocessed the 5' RACE reads via MiXCR and lists one record per CDR3 protein. The sample carries more than 300,000 distinct CDR3 sequences, around 7.3% recorded once. Sequenced here: PBMCs, sampled roughly seven weeks after the first yellow fever vaccination. The receptors were sampled from a man younger than 30 who received the YFV17D yellow fever vaccine. CDR3s include the opening cysteine and the closing phenylalanine or tryptophan. Fields, in order: V gene, clone size, D gene, J gene, CDR3 DNA, CDR3 protein. A D gene is named only where the DNA matches it firmly. Some rows have no size entry. The others give once, few or many, or a class for an expanded clone.

v_gene: TRBV20-1
abundance: NA
d_gene: TRBD1
j_gene: TRBJ1-1
CDR3nt: TGCAGTGCAGGACAGGTCGATGGGGCTGAAGCTTTCTTT
CDR3aa: CSAGQVDGAEAFF

v_gene: TRBV10-2
abundance: NA
d_gene: NA
j_gene: TRBJ2-2
CDR3nt: TGCGCCACTCGCCCCGTTACCGGGGAGCTGTTTTTT
CDR3aa: CATRPVTGELFF

v_gene: TRBV7-2
abundance: few
d_gene: TRBD1
j_gene: TRBJ2-2
CDR3nt: TGTGCCAGCAAGGGTGGACAGGGGAGAACCGGGGAGCTGTTTTTT
CDR3aa: CASKGGQGRTGELFF

v_gene: TRBV27
abundance: NA
d_gene: NA
j_gene: TRBJ2-4
CDR3nt: TGTGCCAGCAGTGCCGAAAGGCGCGGGGACATTCAGTACTTC
CDR3aa: CASSAERRGDIQYF

v_gene: TRBV15
abundance: few
d_gene: TRBD1
j_gene: TRBJ1-2
CDR3nt: TGTGCCACCAGCCCGATGGGCCCCGGGACAGGGATCTATGGCTACACCTTC
CDR3aa: CATSPMGPGTGIYGYTF

v_gene: TRBV11-2
abundance: few
d_gene: NA
j_gene: TRBJ2-3
CDR3nt: TGTGCCAGCAGCACTATAGGGGGGACAGCGTACACAGATACGCAGTATTTT
CDR3aa: CASSTIGGTAYTDTQYF

v_gene: TRBV5-1
abundance: many
d_gene: NA
j_gene: TRBJ2-1
CDR3nt: TGCGCCAGCAGGGTCCTCACCTACAATGAGCAGTTCTTC
CDR3aa: CASRVLTYNEQFF

v_gene: TRBV5-1
abundance: NA
d_gene: TRBD1
j_gene: TRBJ1-2
CDR3nt: TGCGCCAGCAGCATTGGACAGGAGGGCATAGATGGCTACACCTTC
CDR3aa: CASSIGQEGIDGYTF

v_gene: TRBV20-1
abundance: few
d_gene: TRBD1
j_gene: TRBJ1-2
CDR3nt: TGCAGTGCATCCTCCCCCGGGACAGGAGAGTATGGCTACACCTTC
CDR3aa: CSASSPGTGEYGYTF

v_gene: TRBV20-1
abundance: few
d_gene: TRBD1
j_gene: TRBJ2-1
CDR3nt: TGCAGTGCTAGACCTCGGACAGGGGGCAATGAGCAGTTCTTC
CDR3aa: CSARPRTGGNEQFF

v_gene: TRBV5-4
abundance: few
d_gene: NA
j_gene: TRBJ2-1
CDR3nt: TGTGCCAGCAGCGAGACGGCAGATTCCTACAATGAGCAGTTCTTC
CDR3aa: CASSETADSYNEQFF

v_gene: TRBV7-9
abundance: many
d_gene: TRBD2
j_gene: TRBJ2-7
CDR3nt: TGTGCCTTCCGGGAGGGAGGCGAGCAGTACTTC
CDR3aa: CAFREGGEQYF

v_gene: TRBV15
abundance: few
d_gene: NA
j_gene: TRBJ2-3
CDR3nt: TGTGCCACCAGCAGAGTACGGGATACGCAGTATTTT
CDR3aa: CATSRVRDTQYF

v_gene: TRBV18
abundance: few
d_gene: TRBD1
j_gene: TRBJ2-5
CDR3nt: TGTGCCAGCTCACCGACAGGGGGATTAGAGACCCAGTACTTC
CDR3aa: CASSPTGGLETQYF

v_gene: TRBV10-2
abundance: NA
d_gene: NA
j_gene: TRBJ1-2
CDR3nt: TGCGCCAGCAAAGGCCTCCCAGCTAACTATGGCTACACCTTC
CDR3aa: CASKGLPANYGYTF

v_gene: TRBV29-1
abundance: NA
d_gene: NA
j_gene: TRBJ2-1
CDR3nt: TGCAGCGTTGAAGTTGCCTTGACAGGTACGCACTATGAGCAGTTCTTC
CDR3aa: CSVEVALTGTHYEQFF